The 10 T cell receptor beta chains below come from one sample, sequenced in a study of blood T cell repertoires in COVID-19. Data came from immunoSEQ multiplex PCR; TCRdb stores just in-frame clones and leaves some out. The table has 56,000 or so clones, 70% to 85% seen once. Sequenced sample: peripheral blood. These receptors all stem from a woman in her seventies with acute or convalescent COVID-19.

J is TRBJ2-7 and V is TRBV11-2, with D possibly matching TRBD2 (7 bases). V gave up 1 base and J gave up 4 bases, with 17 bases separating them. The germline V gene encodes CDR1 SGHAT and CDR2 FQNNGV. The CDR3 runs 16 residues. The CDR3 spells CASSLGWRGGSYEQYF. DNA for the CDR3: TGTGCCAGCAGCTTAGGGTGGAGGGGGGGATCGTACGAGCAGTACTTC.

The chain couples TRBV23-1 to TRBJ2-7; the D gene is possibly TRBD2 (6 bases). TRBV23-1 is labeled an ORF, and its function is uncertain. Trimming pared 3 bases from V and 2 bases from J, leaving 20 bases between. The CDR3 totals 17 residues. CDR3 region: CASSHMGRGSLPYEQYF. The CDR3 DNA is TGCGCCAGCAGTCATATGGGCCGGGGGAGCTTGCCCTACGAGCAGTACTTC.

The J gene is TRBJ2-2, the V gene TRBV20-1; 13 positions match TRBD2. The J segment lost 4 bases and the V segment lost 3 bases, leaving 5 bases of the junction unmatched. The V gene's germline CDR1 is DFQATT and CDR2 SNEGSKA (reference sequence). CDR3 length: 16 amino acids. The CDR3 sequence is CSASLTSGGATGELFF. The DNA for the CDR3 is TGCAGTGCTAGTTTAACTAGCGGGGGGGCCACCGGGGAGCTGTTTTTT.

The CDR3 nucleotides read TGTGCCAGCAGCCAAGTGTCGGCGGAGGCCCAAGAGACCCAGTACTTC. This gives the protein CASSQVSAEAQETQYF. The gene calls are TRBV4-2 and TRBJ2-5; the D gene is possibly TRBD2 (5 bases). CDR1 is LGHNA, CDR2 YNFKEQ, per germline. Trimming took 1 base from V and 1 from J, leaving 13 bases between them. The CDR3 extends over 16 amino acids.

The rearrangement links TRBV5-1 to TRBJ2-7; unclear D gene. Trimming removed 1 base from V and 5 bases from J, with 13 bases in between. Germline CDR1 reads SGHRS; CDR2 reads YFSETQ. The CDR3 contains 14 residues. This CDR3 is CASSLPGLRNEQYF. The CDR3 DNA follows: TGCGCCAGCAGCTTGCCGGGTTTGCGAAACGAGCAGTACTTC.

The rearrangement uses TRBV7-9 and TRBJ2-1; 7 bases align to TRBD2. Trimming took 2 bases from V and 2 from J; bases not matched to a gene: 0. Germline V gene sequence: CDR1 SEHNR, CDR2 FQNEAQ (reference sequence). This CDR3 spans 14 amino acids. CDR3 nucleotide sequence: TGTGCCAGCAGCTTACTAGCGGCCTACAATGAGCAGTTCTTC. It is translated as CASSLLAAYNEQFF.

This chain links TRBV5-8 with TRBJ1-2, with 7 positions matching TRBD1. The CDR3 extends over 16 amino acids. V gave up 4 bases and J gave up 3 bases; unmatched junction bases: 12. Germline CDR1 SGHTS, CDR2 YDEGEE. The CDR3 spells CASSLGTENVDYGYTF. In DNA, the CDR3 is TGTGCCAGCAGCCTGGGGACAGAAAATGTAGACTATGGCTACACCTTC.

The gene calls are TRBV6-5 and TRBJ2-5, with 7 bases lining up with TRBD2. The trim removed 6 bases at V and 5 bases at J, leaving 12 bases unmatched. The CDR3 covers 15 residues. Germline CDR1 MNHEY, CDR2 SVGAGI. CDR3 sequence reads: CASRGLTRGRETQYF. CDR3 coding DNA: TGTGCCAGCAGGGGGTTAACGCGGGGGAGGGAGACCCAGTACTTC.

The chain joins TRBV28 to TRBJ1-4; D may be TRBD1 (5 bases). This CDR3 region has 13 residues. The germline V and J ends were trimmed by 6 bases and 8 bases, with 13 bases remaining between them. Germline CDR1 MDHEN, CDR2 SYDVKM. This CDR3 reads CASSTPGREKLFF. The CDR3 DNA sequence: TGTGCCAGCAGCACCCCAGGGAGGGAAAAACTGTTTTTT.

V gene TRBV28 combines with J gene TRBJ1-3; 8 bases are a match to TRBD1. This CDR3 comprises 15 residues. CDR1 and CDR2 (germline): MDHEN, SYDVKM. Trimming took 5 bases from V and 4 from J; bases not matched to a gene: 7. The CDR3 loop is CASSRPWDRGNTIYF. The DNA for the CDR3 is TGTGCCAGCAGTAGACCCTGGGACAGGGGAAACACCATATATTTT.